The 4 T cell receptor beta chains reported below all come from one sample, sequenced in a study of blood T cells in healthy people across ages. Primers used in a second PCR of roughly 7 to 12 cycles were a sample-barcoded 5' primer and a J-beta primer mix. From the 5' RACE reads, TCRdb called clonotypes with MiXCR, one entry per CDR3 protein. The repertoire holds 1.5 million to 2 million distinct CDR3 sequences, with about two fifths as singletons. The sequenced material came from blood. The receptors derive from a human donor in good health.

This chain connects TRBV7-3 to TRBJ1-2; TRBD1 is a possible D gene (6 bases). This CDR3 spans 16 amino acids. V was pared by 2 bases and J by 7 bases, with 20 bases between. CDR1 is SGHTA and CDR2 is FQGTGA in the germline V gene. The CDR3 DNA sequence: TGTGCCAGCAGCTTACCACCCTGGCGGGGGGCGTGTGGCTACACCTTC. Translated: CASSLPPWRGACGYTF.

This clonotype has just a few counts. This rearrangement joins TRBV28 to TRBJ1-3, with D perhaps TRBD1 (6 bases). The CDR3 has 13 amino acids. The V end lost 1 base, the J end lost 10 bases, and 11 bases lay between the germline ends. Germline V gene sequence: CDR1 MDHEN, CDR2 SYDVKM. In DNA form, the CDR3 reads TGTGCCAGCAGTTTATTAATCCAGGGGACCATATATTTT. Its protein product is CASSLLIQGTIYF.

The chain has TRBV28 and TRBJ1-1, with 7 bases fitting TRBD1. The germline gives CDR1 MDHEN, CDR2 SYDVKM. CDR3 length: 16 residues. V lost 2 bases to trimming and J lost 6 bases; unmatched junction nucleotides: 12. The CDR3 coding sequence is TGTGCCAGCAGTTTAATCGGTGGCAGGGGGGCCCCTGAAGCTTTCTTT. Translating gives CASSLIGGRGAPEAFF.

The V call is TRBV10-3, the J call TRBJ2-1, with 10 bases lining up with TRBD2. From germline, CDR1 is ENHRY and CDR2 SYGVKD. CDR3 length: 15 amino acids. J lost 4 bases, V lost 6 bases, and 6 bases had no gene match. DNA for the CDR3: TGTGCCATCAGCGTTACTAGCGGGGTTTACAATGAGCAGTTCTTC. Its translation is CAISVTSGVYNEQFF.